This TCR beta chain was retrieved from a study of blood T cell repertoires in COVID-19. The wider study: The United States, Italy and Spain provided the acute and convalescent COVID-19 samples. The analysed material was cDNA or gDNA that came from T cells, B-cell-depleted T cells, or PBMCs.

The authors' processing: The assay estimated nucleated cells by amplifying reference gene primers. Assay: immunoSEQ multiplex PCR; the TCRdb copy retains only in-frame clones and omits some. V and J calls and clone size come straight from that table; D and trimming were deduced from the DNA. The sample has about 230,000 clones; 80% to 90% are singletons. Patients of the Seattle cohort, enrolled during active infection, were followed longitudinally. The CDR3 runs to 17 residues. Germline V lookup: CDR1 SGHRS, CDR2 YFSETQ. V lost 0 bases and J 2 bases, leaving 16 bases between the germline ends. This chain links TRBV5-1 with TRBJ2-3, with a possible D match to TRBD2 (6 bases). Specimen: peripheral blood. The receptor's source is a man in his fifties or sixties with COVID-19, enrolled during active disease. Written as DNA, the CDR3 is TGCGCCAGCAGCTTGGGATCCGGGAGCGGAGTCACAGATACGCAGTATTTT. Translating gives CASSLGSGSGVTDTQYF.